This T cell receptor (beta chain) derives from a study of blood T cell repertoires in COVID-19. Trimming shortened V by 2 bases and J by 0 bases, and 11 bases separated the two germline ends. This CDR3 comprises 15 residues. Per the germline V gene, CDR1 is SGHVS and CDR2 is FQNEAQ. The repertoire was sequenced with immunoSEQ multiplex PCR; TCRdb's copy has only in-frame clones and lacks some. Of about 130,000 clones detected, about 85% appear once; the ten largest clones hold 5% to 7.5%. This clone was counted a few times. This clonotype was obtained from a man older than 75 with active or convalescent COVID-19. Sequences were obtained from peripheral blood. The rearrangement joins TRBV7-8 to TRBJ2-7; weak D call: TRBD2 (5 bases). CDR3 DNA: TGTGCCAGCAGCTTAAGGCGACTATTCTCCTACGAGCAGTACTTC. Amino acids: CASSLRRLFSYEQYF.